This T cell receptor (beta chain) was identified during a study of OX40 agonist ivuxolimab in advanced cancers. Produced via immunoSEQ multiplex PCR; TCRdb's table is partial and in-frame only. This repertoire shows more than 50,000 clones, roughly 84% found once; its top ten account for around 4.7%. Germline-derived CDR1 and CDR2 are MNHEY and SMNVEV (reference sequence). The CDR3 contains 17 residues. The V end lost 2 bases, the J end lost 8 bases, and 21 bases lay between the germline ends. The TCR originated in an adult with an advanced solid tumor such as melanoma, head and neck, liver or kidney cancer. Sequenced here: CD4+ or CD8+ T cells sorted from blood, sampled in a trial of the OX40 agonist ivuxolimab. The V and J genes are TRBV27 and TRBJ2-2; no clear D gene. The CDR3: CASSLMYLRATYGELFF. The CDR3 coding sequence is TGTGCCAGCAGTTTAATGTACCTCCGGGCGACCTATGGGGAGCTGTTTTTT.